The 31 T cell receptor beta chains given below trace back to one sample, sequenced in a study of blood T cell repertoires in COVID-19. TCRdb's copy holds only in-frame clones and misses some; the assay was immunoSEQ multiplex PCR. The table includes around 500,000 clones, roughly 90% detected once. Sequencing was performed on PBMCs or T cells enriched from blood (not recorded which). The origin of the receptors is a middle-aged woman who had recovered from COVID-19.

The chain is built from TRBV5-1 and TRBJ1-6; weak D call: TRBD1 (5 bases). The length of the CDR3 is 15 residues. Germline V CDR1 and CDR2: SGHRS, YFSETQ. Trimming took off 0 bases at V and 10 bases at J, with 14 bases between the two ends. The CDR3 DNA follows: TGCGCCAGCAGCTTGGACGTTCGGGGGGGATCACCCCTCCACTTT. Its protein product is CASSLDVRGGSPLHF.

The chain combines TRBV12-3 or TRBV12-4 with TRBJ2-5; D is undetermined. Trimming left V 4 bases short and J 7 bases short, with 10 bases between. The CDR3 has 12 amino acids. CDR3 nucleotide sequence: TGTGCCAGCAGTTCCCTCAAGAGGACCCAGTACTTC. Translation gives CASSSLKRTQYF.

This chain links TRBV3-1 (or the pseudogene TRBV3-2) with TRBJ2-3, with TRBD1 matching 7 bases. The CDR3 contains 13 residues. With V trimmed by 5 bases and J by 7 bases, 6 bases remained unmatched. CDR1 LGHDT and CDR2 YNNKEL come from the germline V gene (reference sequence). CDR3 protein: CASSTRDSYTQYF. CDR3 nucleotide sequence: TGTGCCAGCAGCACCCGGGACAGTTATACGCAGTATTTT.

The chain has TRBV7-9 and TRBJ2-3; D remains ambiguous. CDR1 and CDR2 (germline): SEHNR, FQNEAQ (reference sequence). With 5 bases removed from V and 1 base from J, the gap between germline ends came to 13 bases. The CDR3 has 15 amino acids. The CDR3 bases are TGTGCCAGCAGCCCGATCTCCGGTGGCACAGATACGCAGTATTTT. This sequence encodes CASSPISGGTDTQYF.

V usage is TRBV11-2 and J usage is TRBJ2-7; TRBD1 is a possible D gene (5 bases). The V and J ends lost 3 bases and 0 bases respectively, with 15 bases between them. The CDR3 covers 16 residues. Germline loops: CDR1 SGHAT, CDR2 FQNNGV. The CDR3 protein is CASSFLQAYSSYEQYF. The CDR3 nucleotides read TGTGCCAGCAGCTTTTTACAGGCCTATTCCTCCTACGAGCAGTACTTC.

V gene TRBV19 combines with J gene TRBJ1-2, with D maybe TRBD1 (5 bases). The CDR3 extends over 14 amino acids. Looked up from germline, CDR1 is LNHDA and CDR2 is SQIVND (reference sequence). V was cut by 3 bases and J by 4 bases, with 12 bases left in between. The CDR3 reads CASSIGKGAYGYTF. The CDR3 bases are TGTGCCAGTAGTATTGGGAAAGGGGCCTATGGCTACACCTTC.

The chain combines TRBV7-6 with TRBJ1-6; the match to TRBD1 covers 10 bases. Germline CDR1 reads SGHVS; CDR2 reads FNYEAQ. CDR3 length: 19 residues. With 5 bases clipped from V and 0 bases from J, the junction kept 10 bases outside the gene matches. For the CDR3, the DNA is TGTGCCAGCAGCCCGCGGCCCGGGACAGGGGACTCCTATAATTCACCCCTCCACTTT. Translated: CASSPRPGTGDSYNSPLHF.

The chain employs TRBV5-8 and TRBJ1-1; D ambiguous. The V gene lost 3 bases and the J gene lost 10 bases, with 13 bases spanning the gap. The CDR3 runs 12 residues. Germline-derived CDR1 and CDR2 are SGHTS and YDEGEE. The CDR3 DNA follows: TGTGCCAGCAGCTCCCAGGCAGGCGCAGCTTTCTTT. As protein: CASSSQAGAAFF.

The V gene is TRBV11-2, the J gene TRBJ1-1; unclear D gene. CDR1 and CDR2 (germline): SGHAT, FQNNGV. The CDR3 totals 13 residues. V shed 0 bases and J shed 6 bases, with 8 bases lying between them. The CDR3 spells CASSLDAEAEAFF. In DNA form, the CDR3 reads TGTGCCAGCAGCTTAGACGCGGAGGCTGAAGCTTTCTTT.

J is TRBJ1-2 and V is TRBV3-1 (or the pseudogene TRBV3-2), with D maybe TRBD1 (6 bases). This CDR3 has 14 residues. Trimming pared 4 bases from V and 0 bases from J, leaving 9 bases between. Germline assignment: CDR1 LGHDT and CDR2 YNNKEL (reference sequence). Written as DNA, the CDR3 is TGTGCCAGCAGCCGGGGGGGCTCTAACTATGGCTACACCTTC. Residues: CASSRGGSNYGYTF.

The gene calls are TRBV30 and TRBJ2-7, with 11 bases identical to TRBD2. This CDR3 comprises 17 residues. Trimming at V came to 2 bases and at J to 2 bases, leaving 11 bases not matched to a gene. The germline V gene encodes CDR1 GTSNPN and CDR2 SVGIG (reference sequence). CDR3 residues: CAWSPKLTSGSPYEQYF. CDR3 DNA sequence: TGTGCCTGGAGTCCAAAACTCACTAGCGGGAGCCCCTACGAGCAGTACTTC.

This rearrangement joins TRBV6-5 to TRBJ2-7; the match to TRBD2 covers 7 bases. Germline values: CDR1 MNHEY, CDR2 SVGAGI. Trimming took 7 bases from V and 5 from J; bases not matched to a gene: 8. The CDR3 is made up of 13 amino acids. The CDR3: CASTRLAENEQYF. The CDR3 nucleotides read TGTGCCAGCACACGACTAGCTGAGAACGAGCAGTACTTC.

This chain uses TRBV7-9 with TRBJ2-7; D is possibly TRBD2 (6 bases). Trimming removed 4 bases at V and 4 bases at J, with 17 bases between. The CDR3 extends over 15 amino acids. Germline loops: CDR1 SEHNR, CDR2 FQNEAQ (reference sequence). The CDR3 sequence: CASSSPGLRVYEQYF. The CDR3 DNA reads TGTGCCAGCAGCTCCCCGGGACTTCGAGTGTACGAGCAGTACTTC. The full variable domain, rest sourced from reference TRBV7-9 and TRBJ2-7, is DTGVSQNPRHKITKRGQNVTFRCDPISEHNRLYWYRQTLGQGPEFLTYFQNEAQLEKSRLLSDRFSAERPKGSFSTLEIQRTEQGDSAMYLCASSSPGLRVYEQYFGPGTRLTVT.

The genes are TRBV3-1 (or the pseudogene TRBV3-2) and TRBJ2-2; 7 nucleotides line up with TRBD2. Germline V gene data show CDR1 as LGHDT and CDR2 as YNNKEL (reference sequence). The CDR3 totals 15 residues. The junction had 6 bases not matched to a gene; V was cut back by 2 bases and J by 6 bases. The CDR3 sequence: CASSQFAGESGELFF. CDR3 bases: TGTGCCAGCAGCCAATTCGCGGGAGAATCCGGGGAGCTGTTTTTT.

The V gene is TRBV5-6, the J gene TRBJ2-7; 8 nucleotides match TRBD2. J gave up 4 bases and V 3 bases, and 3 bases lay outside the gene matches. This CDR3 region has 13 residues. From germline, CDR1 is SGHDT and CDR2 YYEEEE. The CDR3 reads CASSWGLDYEQYF. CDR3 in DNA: TGTGCCAGCAGCTGGGGACTAGATTACGAGCAGTACTTC. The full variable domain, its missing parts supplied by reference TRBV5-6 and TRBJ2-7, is DAGVTQSPTHLIKTRGQQVTLRCSPKSGHDTVSWYQQALGQGPQFIFQYYEEEERQRGNFPDRFSGHQFPNYSSELNVNALLLGDSALYLCASSWGLDYEQYFGPGTRLTVT.

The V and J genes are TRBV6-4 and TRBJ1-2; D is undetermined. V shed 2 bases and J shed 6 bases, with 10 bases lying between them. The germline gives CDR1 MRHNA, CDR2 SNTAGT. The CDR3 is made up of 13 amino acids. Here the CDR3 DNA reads TGTGCCAGCAGTGACCCGGTTACCGATGGCTACACCTTC. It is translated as CASSDPVTDGYTF.

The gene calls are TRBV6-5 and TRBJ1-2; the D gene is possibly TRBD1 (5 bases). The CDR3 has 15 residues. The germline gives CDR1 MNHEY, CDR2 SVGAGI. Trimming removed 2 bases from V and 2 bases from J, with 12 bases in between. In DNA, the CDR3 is TGTGCCAGCAGTTACGTGGGGCAGGGCAACTATGGCTACACCTTC. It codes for CASSYVGQGNYGYTF.

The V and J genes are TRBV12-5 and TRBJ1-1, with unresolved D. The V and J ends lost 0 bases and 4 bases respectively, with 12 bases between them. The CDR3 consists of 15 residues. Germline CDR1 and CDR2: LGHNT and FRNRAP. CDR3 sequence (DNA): TGTGCTAGTGGTTTGGTACGGGAGGGAGGCACTGAAGCTTTCTTT. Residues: CASGLVREGGTEAFF.

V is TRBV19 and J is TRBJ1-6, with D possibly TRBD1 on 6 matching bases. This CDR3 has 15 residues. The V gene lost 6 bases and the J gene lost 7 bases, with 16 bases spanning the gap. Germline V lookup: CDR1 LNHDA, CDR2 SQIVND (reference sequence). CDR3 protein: CASSITGLENSPLHF. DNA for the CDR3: TGTGCCAGTAGCATAACAGGGTTGGAAAATTCACCCCTCCACTTT.

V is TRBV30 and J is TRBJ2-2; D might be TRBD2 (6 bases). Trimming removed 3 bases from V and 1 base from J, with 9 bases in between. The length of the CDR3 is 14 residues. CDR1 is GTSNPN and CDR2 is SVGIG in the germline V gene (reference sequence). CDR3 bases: TGTGCCTGGAGACGGCGGGGGAACACCGGGGAGCTGTTTTTT. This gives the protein CAWRRRGNTGELFF. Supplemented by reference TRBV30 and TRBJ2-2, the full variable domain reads SQTIHQWPATLVQPVGSPLSLECTVEGTSNPNLYWYRQAAGRGLQLLFYSVGIGQISSEVPQNLSASRPQDRQFILSSKKLLLSDSGFYLCAWRRRGNTGELFFGEGSRLTVL.

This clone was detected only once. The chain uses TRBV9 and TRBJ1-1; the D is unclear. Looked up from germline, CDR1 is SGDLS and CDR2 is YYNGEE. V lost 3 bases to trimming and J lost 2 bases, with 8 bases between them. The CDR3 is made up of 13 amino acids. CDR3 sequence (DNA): TGTGCCAGCAGCGAATCACTTAACACTGAAGCTTTCTTT. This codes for CASSESLNTEAFF. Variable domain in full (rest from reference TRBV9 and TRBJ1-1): DSGVTQTPKHLITATGQRVTLRCSPRSGDLSVYWYQQSLDQGLQFLIQYYNGEERAKGNILERFSAQQFPDLHSELNLSSLELGDSALYFCASSESLNTEAFFGQGTRLTVV.

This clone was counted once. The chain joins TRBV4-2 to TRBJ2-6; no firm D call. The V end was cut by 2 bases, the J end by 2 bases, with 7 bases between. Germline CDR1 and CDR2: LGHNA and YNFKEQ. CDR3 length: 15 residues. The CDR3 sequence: CASSQTVPGANVLTF. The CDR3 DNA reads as TGTGCCAGCAGCCAAACAGTTCCTGGGGCCAACGTCCTGACTTTC.

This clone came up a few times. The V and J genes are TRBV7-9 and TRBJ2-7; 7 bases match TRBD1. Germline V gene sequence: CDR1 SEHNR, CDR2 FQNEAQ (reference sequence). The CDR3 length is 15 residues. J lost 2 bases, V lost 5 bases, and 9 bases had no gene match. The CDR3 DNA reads TGTGCCAGCAGCCCGGAGACAGGGTTTCCCTACGAGCAGTACTTC. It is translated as CASSPETGFPYEQYF.

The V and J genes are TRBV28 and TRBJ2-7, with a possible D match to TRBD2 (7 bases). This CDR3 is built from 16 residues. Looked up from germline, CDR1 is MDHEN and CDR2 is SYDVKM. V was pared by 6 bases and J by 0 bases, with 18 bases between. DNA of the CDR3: TGTGCCAGCAGCGGATCGCGGGGGCAAATCTCCTACGAGCAGTACTTC. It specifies CASSGSRGQISYEQYF.

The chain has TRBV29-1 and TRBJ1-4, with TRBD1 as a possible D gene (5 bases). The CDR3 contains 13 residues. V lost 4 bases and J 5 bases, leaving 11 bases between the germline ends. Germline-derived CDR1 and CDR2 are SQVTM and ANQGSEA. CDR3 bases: TGCAGCGTTGCTCGGGGGTTGAATGAAAAACTGTTTTTT. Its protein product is CSVARGLNEKLFF.

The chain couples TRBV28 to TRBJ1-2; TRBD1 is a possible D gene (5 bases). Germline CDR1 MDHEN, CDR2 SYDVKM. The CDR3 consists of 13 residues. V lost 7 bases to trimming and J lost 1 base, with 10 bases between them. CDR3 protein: CASKLGGNYGYTF. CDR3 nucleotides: TGTGCCAGCAAATTGGGGGGTAACTATGGCTACACCTTC.

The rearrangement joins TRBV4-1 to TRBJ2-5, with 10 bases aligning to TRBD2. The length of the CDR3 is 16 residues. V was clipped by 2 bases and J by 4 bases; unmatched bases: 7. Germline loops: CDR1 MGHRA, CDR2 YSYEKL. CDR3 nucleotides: TGCGCCAGCAGCCAATCCGCTAGCGGGAGCGGAGAGACCCAGTACTTC. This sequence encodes CASSQSASGSGETQYF.

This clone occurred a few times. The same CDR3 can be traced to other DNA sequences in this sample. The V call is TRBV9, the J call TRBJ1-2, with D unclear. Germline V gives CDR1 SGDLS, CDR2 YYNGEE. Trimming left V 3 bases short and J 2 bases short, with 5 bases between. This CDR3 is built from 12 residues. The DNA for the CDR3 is TGTGCCAGCAGCGCTCTGAACTATGGCTACACCTTC. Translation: CASSALNYGYTF.

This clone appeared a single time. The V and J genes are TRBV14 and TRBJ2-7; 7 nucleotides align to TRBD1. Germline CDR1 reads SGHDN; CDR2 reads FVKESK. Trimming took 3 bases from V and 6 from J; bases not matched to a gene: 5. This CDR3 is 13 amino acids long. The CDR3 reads CASSHLTGSEQYF. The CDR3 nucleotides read TGTGCCAGCAGCCACCTGACAGGGTCCGAGCAGTACTTC.

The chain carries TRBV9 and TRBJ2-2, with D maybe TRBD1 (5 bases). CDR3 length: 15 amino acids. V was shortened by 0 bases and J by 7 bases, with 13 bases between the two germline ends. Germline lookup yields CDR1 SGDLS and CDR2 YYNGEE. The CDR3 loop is CASSVGNAGRGELFF. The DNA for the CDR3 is TGTGCCAGCAGCGTAGGAAACGCAGGGCGCGGGGAGCTGTTTTTT.

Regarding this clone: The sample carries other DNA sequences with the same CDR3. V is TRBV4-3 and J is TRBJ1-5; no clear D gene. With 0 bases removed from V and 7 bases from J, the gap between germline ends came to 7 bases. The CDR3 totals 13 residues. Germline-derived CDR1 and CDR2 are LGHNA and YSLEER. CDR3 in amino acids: CASSQDLAQPQHF. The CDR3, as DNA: TGCGCCAGCAGCCAAGATCTGGCCCAGCCCCAGCATTTT.